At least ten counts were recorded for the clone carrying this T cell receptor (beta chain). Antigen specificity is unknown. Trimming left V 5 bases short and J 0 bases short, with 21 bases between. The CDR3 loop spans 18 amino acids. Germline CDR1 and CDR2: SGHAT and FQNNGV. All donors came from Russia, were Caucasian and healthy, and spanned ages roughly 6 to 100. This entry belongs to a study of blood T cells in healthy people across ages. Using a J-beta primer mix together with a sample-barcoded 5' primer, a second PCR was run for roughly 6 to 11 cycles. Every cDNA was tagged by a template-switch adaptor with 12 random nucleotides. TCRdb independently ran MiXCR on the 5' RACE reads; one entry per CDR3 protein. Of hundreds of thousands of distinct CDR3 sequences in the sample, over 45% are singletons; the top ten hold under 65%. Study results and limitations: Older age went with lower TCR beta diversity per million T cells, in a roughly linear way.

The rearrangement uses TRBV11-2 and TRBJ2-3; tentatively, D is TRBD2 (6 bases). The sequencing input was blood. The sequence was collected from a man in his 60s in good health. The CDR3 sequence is CASSLGRGSGSSTDTQYF. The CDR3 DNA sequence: TGTGCCAGCAGCCTAGGGCGAGGGAGCGGGTCTAGCACAGATACGCAGTATTTT.